The subject of this entry is one TCR beta chain. The sample originates from a study of follicular helper T cells after annual influenza vaccination. Data came from immunoSEQ multiplex PCR; TCRdb stores just in-frame clones and leaves some out. The data show several thousand clones, with around 78% seen just once and 1.5% to 2% held by the top ten. Documented time point: 2014-2015 season, 7 days after vaccination. No donor had influenza vaccine in the prior 6 months; all lived in the community. Between about 35 and 110 mL of blood was drawn per time point. Sorted cTfh were non-naive CD4+CXCR5+PD-1+, either ICOS+CD38+ or ICOS-CD38-. The germline V and J ends were trimmed by 2 bases and 8 bases, with 9 bases remaining between them. The CDR3 is 12 residues long. Germline V gives CDR1 MNHEY, CDR2 SMNVEV (reference sequence).

The material sequenced was CXCR5+ CD38- circulating T follicular helper cells from blood, taken 7 days after influenza vaccination. Specified subset: circulating Tfh, non-naive CD4+CXCR5+PD-1+ (ICOS+CD38+ or ICOS-CD38-). The chain is built from TRBV27 and TRBJ1-2; no definite D call. This clonotype was sampled from an adult who received the influenza vaccine. CDR3 in DNA: TGTGCCAGCAGTTTAAGGTCGTCGGGCTACACCTTC. This encodes CASSLRSSGYTF.